This TCR beta chain was obtained from a study of cytomegalovirus exposure and HLA in healthy donors. Researchers ran the PCR with 60 Vbeta and 13 Jbeta primers. Some clones are missing from TCRdb's copy, which holds only in-frame ones; the method was immunoSEQ multiplex PCR. This table holds about 240,000 clones, more than 75% found once. The length of the CDR3 is 15 residues. Germline V gene sequence: CDR1 MNHEY, CDR2 SMNVEV (reference sequence). V lost 8 bases and J lost 3; bases outside the gene matches: 10. J is TRBJ2-1 and V is TRBV27; TRBD2 agrees at 7 bases. The material sequenced was PBMCs. This receptor was taken from a girl between 2 and 10 years old in good health and CMV-seronegative. The CDR3 loop is CASGDGGGIYNEQFF. CDR3 bases: TGTGCCAGCGGTGACGGGGGAGGGATCTACAATGAGCAGTTCTTC.